This TCR beta chain was observed in a study of OX40 agonist ivuxolimab in advanced cancers. At the level of the whole study: Ivuxolimab was an agonistic, fully human IgG2 monoclonal antibody directed against OX40 (CD134), a costimulatory receptor. The dose-escalation cohort was 82.7% male with a mean age of 60 years, ranging from about 23 to 85. Intravenous ivuxolimab was administered to patients every 2 weeks at six dose levels: 0.01, 0.1, 0.3, 1.5, 3 and 10 mg/kg. Three dose-escalation patients achieved partial responses, one with hepatocellular carcinoma and two with cutaneous melanoma. The paper covers the monotherapy dose-escalation part of the phase I ivuxolimab trial, which included N ≈ 57 patients. Peripheral TCRbeta sequencing aimed to test whether ivuxolimab altered TCR sequence diversity and caused clonal T-cell expansion. Prior anti-PD-1, anti-PD-L1 or anti-CTLA-4 therapy was permitted, and about 40% of dose-escalation patients had received checkpoint inhibitors. Among the 52 dose-escalation patients, some 20 had hepatocellular carcinoma, 15 or so melanoma, 9 renal cell carcinoma and 9 head and neck cancer. What the research found in general, with its limitations: After ivuxolimab, expanded clones were on average more numerous among CD8+ T cells than among CD4+ T cells. Low levels of normalized T-cell clonal expansion were also seen in some nonresponding patients. Which antigens the clonally expanded peripheral T cells were specific for was not determined. In partial responders in the 0.1-3.0 mg/kg groups, normalized peripheral clonal expansion was found to be among the lowest, especially among CD8+ T cells. At doses from 0.1 to 3.0 mg/kg, clonal expansion was seen in both CD4+ and CD8+ blood T cells between baseline and week 6.

Genomic DNA was isolated from the sorted cells so that the TCRbeta CDR3 region could be sequenced. The immunoSEQ Assay was used for sequencing of TCRbeta CDR3 regions. The immuneACCESS repertoire file appears here via TCRdb, limited to in-frame rearrangements. These files lack a portion of the clones; in checked studies, under half of the deficit traces to unresolved V genes, and the cause of the others is not known. The sample table holds more than 35,000 clones, of which about four fifths were seen once. The top ten clonotypes cover around 13% of the sample. Points on this clone: Its antigen is not yet known. The record has no base qualities; no much larger clone is one base away.

The CDR3 spans 15 residues, from the cysteine through the phenylalanine. Here the CDR3 DNA is all that survives: 45 bases in frame from base 1. The junction shows trimming of 6 bases on V and 2 bases on J, plus 15 bases between the germline ends. CDR1 and CDR2 are read off the germline V gene as MDHEN and SYDVKM. The trial excluded patients who had a history of autoimmune disease or were on systemic immunosuppression. Peripheral blood for TCR sequencing was drawn from every dose cohort at baseline, at cycle 4 day 1 and at cycle 7 day 1. The samples were taken from a phase I, first-in-human, multicenter, open-label dose-escalation trial of ivuxolimab. Adults with locally advanced or metastatic head and neck squamous cell, hepatocellular, melanoma or renal cell carcinoma were enrolled in the trial. CD4+ and CD8+ T cells were sorted separately from peripheral blood before TCR sequencing.

The source is an adult with an advanced solid tumor such as melanoma, head and neck, liver or kidney cancer. The chain is encoded by TRBV28 joined to TRBJ2-3; the D region is possibly TRBD1 or TRBD2, each matching across 6 bases. The sample in question was CD4+ or CD8+ T cells sorted from blood, obtained in a trial of the OX40 agonist ivuxolimab. This receptor has the CDR3 CASRSWGANTDTQYF. DNA sequence: TGTGCCAGCAGGAGCTGGGGGGCTAACACAGATACGCAGTATTTT.